This T cell receptor beta chain was retrieved from a study of PD-1 blockade in mismatch repair-deficient tumors. Ten or more counts support this clone. The CDR3 consists of 13 residues. V lost 3 bases and J 7 bases, leaving 13 bases between the germline ends. CDR1 is SGHNT, CDR2 YYREEE, per germline (reference sequence). Produced via immunoSEQ multiplex PCR; TCRdb's table is partial and in-frame only. The table lists 75,000 to 85,000 clones, 81% of them singletons. The material sequenced was peripheral blood, taken 12 weeks after starting pembrolizumab. This clonotype originated in an adult with mismatch repair-deficient cancer. The rearrangement uses TRBV5-4 and TRBJ1-1, with D maybe TRBD1 (5 bases). CDR3 sequence: CASSSDSSNEAFF. The CDR3 region has the DNA TGTGCCAGCAGCTCCGACAGTTCCAATGAAGCTTTCTTT.